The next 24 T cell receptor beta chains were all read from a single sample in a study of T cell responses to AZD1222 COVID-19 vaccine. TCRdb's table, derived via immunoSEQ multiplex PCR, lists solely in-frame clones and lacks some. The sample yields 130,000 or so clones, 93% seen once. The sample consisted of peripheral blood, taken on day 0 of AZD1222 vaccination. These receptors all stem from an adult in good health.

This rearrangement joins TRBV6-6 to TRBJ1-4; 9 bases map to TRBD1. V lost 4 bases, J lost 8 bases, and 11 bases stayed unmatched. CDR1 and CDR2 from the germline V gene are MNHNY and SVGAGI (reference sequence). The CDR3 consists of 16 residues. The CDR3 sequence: CASSSIPGQGNEKLFF. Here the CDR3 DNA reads TGTGCCAGCAGTTCTATACCGGGACAGGGAAACGAAAAACTGTTTTTT.

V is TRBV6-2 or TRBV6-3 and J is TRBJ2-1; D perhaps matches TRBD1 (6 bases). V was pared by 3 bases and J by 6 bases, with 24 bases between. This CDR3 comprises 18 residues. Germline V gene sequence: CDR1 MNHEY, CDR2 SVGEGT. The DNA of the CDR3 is TGTGCCAGCAGTTATCGGAAGCTCGCGAGACAGGTTATCAATGAGCAGTTCTTC. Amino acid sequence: CASSYRKLARQVINEQFF.

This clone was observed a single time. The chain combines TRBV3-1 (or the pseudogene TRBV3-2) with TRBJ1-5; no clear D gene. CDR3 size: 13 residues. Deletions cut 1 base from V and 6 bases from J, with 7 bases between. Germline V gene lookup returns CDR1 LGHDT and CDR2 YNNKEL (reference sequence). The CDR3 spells CASSQASGQPQHF. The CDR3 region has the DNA TGTGCCAGCAGCCAAGCCTCCGGTCAGCCCCAGCATTTT.

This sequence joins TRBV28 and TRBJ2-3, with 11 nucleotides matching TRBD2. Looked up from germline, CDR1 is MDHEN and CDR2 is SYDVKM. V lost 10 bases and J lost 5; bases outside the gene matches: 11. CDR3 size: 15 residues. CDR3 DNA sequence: TGTGCCACATCTTTAGCGGGAGGGCCGCAAGATACGCAGTATTTT. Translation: CATSLAGGPQDTQYF.

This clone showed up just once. CDR3 sequence reads: CATSDFGGSLGTDTQYF. The CDR3 DNA is TGTGCCACCAGTGATTTCGGAGGGAGCTTGGGCACAGATACGCAGTATTTT. The V call is TRBV24-1, the J call TRBJ2-3; tentatively, D is TRBD2 (6 bases). The CDR3 runs 17 residues. Germline CDR1 reads KGHDR; CDR2 reads SFDVKD. V was shortened by 1 base and J by 1 base, with 14 bases between the two germline ends.

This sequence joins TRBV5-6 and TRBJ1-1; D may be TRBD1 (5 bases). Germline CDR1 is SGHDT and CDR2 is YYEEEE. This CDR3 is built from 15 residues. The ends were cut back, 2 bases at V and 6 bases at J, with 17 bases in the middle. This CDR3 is CASSFTGAWKAEAFF. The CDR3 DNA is TGTGCCAGCAGCTTTACCGGGGCCTGGAAAGCTGAAGCTTTCTTT.

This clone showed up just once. The CDR3 protein is CASSEAGQSYGYTF. CDR3 DNA: TGTGCCAGCAGTGAAGCGGGACAGTCCTATGGCTACACCTTC. The rearrangement links TRBV2 to TRBJ1-2; 7 bases match TRBD1. V dropped 0 bases and J dropped 4; count of bases not matched to a gene: 2. Per germline, CDR1 SNHLY and CDR2 FYNNEI. The CDR3 length is 14 residues.

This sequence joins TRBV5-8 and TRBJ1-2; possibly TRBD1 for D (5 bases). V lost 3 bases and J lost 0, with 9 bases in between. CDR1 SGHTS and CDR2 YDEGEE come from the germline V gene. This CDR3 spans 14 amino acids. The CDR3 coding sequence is TGTGCCAGCAGCTCCGACAGTTCTAACTATGGCTACACCTTC. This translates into CASSSDSSNYGYTF.

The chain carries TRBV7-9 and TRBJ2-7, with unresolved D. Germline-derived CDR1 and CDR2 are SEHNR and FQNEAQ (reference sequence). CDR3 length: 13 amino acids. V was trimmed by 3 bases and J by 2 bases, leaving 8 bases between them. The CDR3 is CASSFGVPYEQYF. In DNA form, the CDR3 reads TGTGCCAGCAGCTTTGGTGTCCCCTACGAGCAGTACTTC. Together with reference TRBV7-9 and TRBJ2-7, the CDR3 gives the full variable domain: DTGVSQNPRHKITKRGQNVTFRCDPISEHNRLYWYRQTLGQGPEFLTYFQNEAQLEKSRLLSDRFSAERPKGSFSTLEIQRTEQGDSAMYLCASSFGVPYEQYFGPGTRLTVT.

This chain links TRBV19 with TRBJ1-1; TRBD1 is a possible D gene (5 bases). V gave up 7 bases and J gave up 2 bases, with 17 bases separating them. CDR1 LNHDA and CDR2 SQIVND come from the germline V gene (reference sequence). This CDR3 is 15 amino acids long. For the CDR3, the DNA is TGTGCCAGTAAATTCAGGGAGTCGGGAAACACTGAAGCTTTCTTT. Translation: CASKFRESGNTEAFF.

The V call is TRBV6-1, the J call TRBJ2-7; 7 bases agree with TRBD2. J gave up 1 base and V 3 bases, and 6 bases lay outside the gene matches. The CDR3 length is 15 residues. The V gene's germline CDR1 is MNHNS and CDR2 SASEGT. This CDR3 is CASSDRLAGSYEQYF. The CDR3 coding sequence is TGTGCCAGCAGTGATAGACTAGCAGGGTCCTACGAGCAGTACTTC.

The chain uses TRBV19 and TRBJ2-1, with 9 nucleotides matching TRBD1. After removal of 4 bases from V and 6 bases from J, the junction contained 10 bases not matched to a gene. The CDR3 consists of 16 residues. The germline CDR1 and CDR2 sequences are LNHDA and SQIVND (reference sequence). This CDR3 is CASSTPGTGYSNEQFF. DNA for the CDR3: TGTGCCAGTAGTACCCCCGGGACAGGGTATTCCAATGAGCAGTTCTTC.

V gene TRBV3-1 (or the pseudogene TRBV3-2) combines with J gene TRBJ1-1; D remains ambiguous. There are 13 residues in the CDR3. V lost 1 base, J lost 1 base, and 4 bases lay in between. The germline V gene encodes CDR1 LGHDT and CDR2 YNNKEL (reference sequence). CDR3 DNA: TGTGCCAGCAGCCAAGGAAGGAACACTGAAGCTTTCTTT. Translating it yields CASSQGRNTEAFF.

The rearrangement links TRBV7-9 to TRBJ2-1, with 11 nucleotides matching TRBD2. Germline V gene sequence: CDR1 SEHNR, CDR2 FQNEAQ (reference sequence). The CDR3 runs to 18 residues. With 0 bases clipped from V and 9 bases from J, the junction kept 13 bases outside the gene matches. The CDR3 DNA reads TGTGCCAGCAGCTTAGCGCCACTAGCGGGAGCAAAAAGGGGTGAGCAGTTCTTC. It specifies CASSLAPLAGAKRGEQFF.

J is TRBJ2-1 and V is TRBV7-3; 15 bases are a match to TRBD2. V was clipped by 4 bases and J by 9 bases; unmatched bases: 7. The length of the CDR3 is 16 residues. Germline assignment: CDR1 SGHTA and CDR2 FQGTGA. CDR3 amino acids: CASSSQGLAGGGEQFF. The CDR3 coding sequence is TGTGCCAGCAGCTCCCAGGGACTAGCGGGAGGAGGTGAGCAGTTCTTC.

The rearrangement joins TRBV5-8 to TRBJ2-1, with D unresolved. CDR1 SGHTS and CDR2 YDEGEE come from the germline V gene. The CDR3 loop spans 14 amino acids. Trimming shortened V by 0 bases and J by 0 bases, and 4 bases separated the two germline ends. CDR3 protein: CASSLGGSYNEQFF. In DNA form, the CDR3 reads TGTGCCAGCAGCTTGGGGGGCTCCTACAATGAGCAGTTCTTC.

The CDR3 bases are TGTGCCTGGACCTACCCGTCCTATGGCTACACCTTC. Encoded protein: CAWTYPSYGYTF. This chain joins TRBV30 and TRBJ1-2; D unresolved. The CDR3 has 12 amino acids. Germline values: CDR1 GTSNPN, CDR2 SVGIG (reference sequence). Trimming removed 4 bases at V and 4 bases at J, with 10 bases between. The complete variable domain, with remaining parts taken from reference TRBV30 and TRBJ1-2, reads SQTIHQWPATLVQPVGSPLSLECTVEGTSNPNLYWYRQAAGRGLQLLFYSVGIGQISSEVPQNLSASRPQDRQFILSSKKLLLSDSGFYLCAWTYPSYGYTFGSGTRLTVV.

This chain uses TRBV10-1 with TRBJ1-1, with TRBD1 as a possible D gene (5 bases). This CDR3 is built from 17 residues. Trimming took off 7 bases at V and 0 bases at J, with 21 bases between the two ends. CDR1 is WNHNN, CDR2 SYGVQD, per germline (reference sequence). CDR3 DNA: TGCGCCAGCACCACTCGGGGCCTACATATCATGAACACTGAAGCTTTCTTT. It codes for CASTTRGLHIMNTEAFF.

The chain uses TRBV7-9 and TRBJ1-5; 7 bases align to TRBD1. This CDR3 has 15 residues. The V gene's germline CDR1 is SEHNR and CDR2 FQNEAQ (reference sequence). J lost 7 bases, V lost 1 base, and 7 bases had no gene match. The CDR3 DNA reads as TGTGCCAGCAGCTTAGGGGACAGCCCGTACCAGCCCCAGCATTTT. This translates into CASSLGDSPYQPQHF.

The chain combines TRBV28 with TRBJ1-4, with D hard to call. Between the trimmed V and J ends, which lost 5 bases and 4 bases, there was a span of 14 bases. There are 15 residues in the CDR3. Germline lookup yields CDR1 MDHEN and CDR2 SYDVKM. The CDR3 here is CASSTTRRSNEKLFF. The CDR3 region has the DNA TGTGCCAGCAGTACCACCAGGAGGAGTAATGAAAAACTGTTTTTT. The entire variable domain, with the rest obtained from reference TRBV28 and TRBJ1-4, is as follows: DVKVTQSSRYLVKRTGEKVFLECVQDMDHENMFWYRQDPGLGLRLIYFSYDVKMKEKGDIPEGYSVSREKKERFSLILESASTNQTSMYLCASSTTRRSNEKLFFGSGTQLSVL.

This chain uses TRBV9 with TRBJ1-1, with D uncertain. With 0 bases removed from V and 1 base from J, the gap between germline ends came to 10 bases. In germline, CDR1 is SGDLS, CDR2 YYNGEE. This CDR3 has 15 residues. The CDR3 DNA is TGTGCCAGCAGCGTAGGTGGGGTTCGGAACACTGAAGCTTTCTTT. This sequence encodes CASSVGGVRNTEAFF.

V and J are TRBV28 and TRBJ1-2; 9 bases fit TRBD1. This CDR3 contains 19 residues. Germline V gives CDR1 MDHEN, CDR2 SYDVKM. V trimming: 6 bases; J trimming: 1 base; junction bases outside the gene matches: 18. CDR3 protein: CASSPKAYRGRFRNYGYTF. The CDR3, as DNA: TGTGCCAGCAGCCCAAAGGCGTACAGGGGGCGCTTTCGTAACTATGGCTACACCTTC.

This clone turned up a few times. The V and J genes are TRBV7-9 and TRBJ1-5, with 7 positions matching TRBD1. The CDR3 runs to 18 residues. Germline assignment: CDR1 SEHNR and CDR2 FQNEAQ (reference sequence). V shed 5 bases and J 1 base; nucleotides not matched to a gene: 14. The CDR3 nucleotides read TGTGCCAGCAGCCAGGGGGTCGGGTGGCAGGGGAGCAATCAGCCCCAGCATTTT. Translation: CASSQGVGWQGSNQPQHF.

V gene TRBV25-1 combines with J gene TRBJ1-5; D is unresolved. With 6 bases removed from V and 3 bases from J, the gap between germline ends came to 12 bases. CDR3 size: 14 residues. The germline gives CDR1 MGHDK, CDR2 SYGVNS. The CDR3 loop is CASSRSGDNQPQHF. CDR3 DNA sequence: TGTGCCAGCAGCCGTAGCGGAGACAATCAGCCCCAGCATTTT.